This TCR beta chain was identified in a study of radiation and T cells in renal cell carcinoma. The table came from immunoSEQ multiplex PCR; TCRdb's copy has only in-frame clones and leaves some out. The table lists approximately 140,000 clones, roughly 85% of them singletons, with around a quarter in the top ten. With respect to this clone: Its antigen is not known.

Study outcomes and limitations: In blood, top tumor clones expanded by 2 weeks, shrinking by 4.

CDR3 length: 16 residues. Trimming cost V 4 bases and J 1 base, with 16 bases left between them. The germline gives CDR1 SGHDT, CDR2 YYEEEE. Time point noted: baseline pretreatment blood. Documented treatment: 15 Gy SBRT to primary tumor, nephrectomy 4 weeks later. This specimen was blood, taken from a patient whose treatment included radiotherapy and nephrectomy. The TCR sequence derives from a woman in her forties or fifties with renal cell carcinoma. This chain links TRBV5-6 with TRBJ2-3; a weak D match, TRBD2 (7 bases). The CDR3: CASSPEPGGGTDTQYF. The CDR3, as DNA: TGTGCCAGCAGCCCGGAGCCGGGGGGCGGCACAGATACGCAGTATTTT.